Following are 27 T cell receptor beta chains from one sample sequenced in a study of spatial heterogeneity in lung cancer. Their cognate antigens are unknown. TCRdb used MiXCR to reprocess the 5' RACE reads, holding one entry per CDR3 protein. Found here are 9,000 to 13,000 distinct CDR3 sequences, approximately 8% of them singletons; the top ten hold under 25%. Time point: sample taken at primary tumor resection. Study results and limitations: Mutation counts in tumors were tracked by counts of expanded intratumoral alpha and beta TCRs.

The sequenced sample was lung tumor tissue, obtained at surgery. These receptors were obtained from a female donor with early-stage non-small cell lung cancer.

As for this clonotype: Being one base from a much bigger clone, this may be a read error. This beta chain is an off-target read within a library intended for alpha chains, so its frequency means little. The chain uses TRBV2 and TRBJ2-5; no clear D. The germline CDR1 and CDR2 sequences are SNHLY and FYNNEI. This CDR3 region has 10 residues. DNA for the CDR3: TGTGCCAGCATCGCGGAGACCCAGCACTTC. Translating it yields CASIAETQHF.

Within the sample, this clonotype is large. For a library built for alpha chains, this beta chain is a stray read; little rests on its size. The genes are TRBV28 and TRBJ2-1; 9 bases fit TRBD1. The length of the CDR3 is 14 residues. Germline V gene sequence: CDR1 MDHEN, CDR2 SYDVKM. V shed 6 bases and J 9 bases; nucleotides not matched to a gene: 9. CDR3 in DNA: TGTGCCAGCAGCTTAACAGGGGGCGGAGGTGAGCAGTTCTTC. This codes for CASSLTGGGGEQFF.

In its sample, this clonotype ranks as medium-sized. This beta chain is an off-target read within a library intended for alpha chains, so its frequency means little. The chain has TRBV12-3 or TRBV12-4 and TRBJ2-1, with TRBD1 identical over 7 bases. The trim removed 3 bases at V and 14 bases at J, leaving 4 bases unmatched. This CDR3 has 11 residues. CDR3: CASSFGQGEFF. In DNA form, the CDR3 reads TGTGCCAGCAGTTTTGGGCAGGGGGAGTTCTTC.

This clonotype has at least ten counts. Because the library targeted alpha chains, this beta chain is an off-target read whose size means little. The rearrangement joins TRBV5-4 to TRBJ2-1; D possibly uses TRBD1 or TRBD2 (6 bases each). The CDR3 runs to 15 residues. Trimming removed 6 bases from V and 2 bases from J, with 15 bases in between. CDR1 and CDR2 from the germline V gene are SGHNT and YYREEE (reference sequence). Here the CDR3 reads CASTGRGLAYNEQFF. CDR3 DNA: TGTGCCAGCACGGGCCGGGGGCTGGCCTACAATGAGCAGTTCTTC.

Judged by abundance, this clonotype is medium-sized (0.01 to 0.1%). This beta chain turned up in a library designed for alpha chains; as an off-target read, its abundance says little. The V gene is TRBV9, the J gene TRBJ1-5; a possible D gene is TRBD1 (5 bases). This CDR3 region has 15 residues. V lost 0 bases and J lost 0, with 7 bases in between. CDR1 is SGDLS, CDR2 YYNGEE, per germline. CDR3 sequence reads: CASSVGGYSNQPQHF. The CDR3 DNA is TGTGCCAGCAGCGTAGGGGGGTATAGCAATCAGCCCCAGCATTTT.

Details on this clonotype: In a library made to pick up alpha chains, this beta chain is a stray read with a size that means little. The J gene is TRBJ1-4, the V gene TRBV27; weak D call: TRBD1 (6 bases). Germline V gene sequence: CDR1 MNHEY, CDR2 SMNVEV (reference sequence). V gave up 5 bases and J gave up 4 bases, with 8 bases separating them. CDR3 length: 13 amino acids. The CDR3 region is CASSPGHNEKLFF. CDR3 nucleotide sequence: TGTGCCAGCAGTCCGGGACATAATGAAAAACTGTTTTTT.

By its share, this clonotype is medium-sized. This beta chain is an unintended read in a library built for alpha chains; its size means little. The chain uses TRBV3-1 and TRBJ2-2, with 9 bases matching TRBD1. The CDR3 contains 15 residues. From germline, CDR1 is LGHDT and CDR2 YNNKEL (reference sequence). The J segment lost 3 bases and the V segment lost 4 bases, leaving 3 bases of the junction unmatched. Here the CDR3 reads CASSPGTGYTGELFF. In DNA form, the CDR3 reads TGTGCCAGCAGCCCCGGGACAGGGTACACCGGGGAGCTGTTTTTT.

The sample holds a few counts of this clonotype. Because this beta chain is a stray read in a library intended to capture alpha chains, its abundance should not be given much weight. The CDR3 nucleotides read TGTGCCAGCTCACCCCCGACTGGGACCTACGAGCAGTACTTC. This translates into CASSPPTGTYEQYF. This chain connects TRBV18 to TRBJ2-7; D is ambiguous. Trimming shortened V by 3 bases and J by 2 bases, and 11 bases separated the two germline ends. The CDR3 is 14 residues long. Germline V lookup: CDR1 KGHSH, CDR2 LQKENI.

This clonotype was picked up many times. This beta chain is an unintended read in a library built for alpha chains; its size means little. This chain links TRBV29-1 with TRBJ2-3, with a possible D match to TRBD1 (5 bases). Germline V gene sequence: CDR1 SQVTM, CDR2 ANQGSEA. Deletions cut 7 bases from V and 3 bases from J, with 14 bases between. The CDR3 is made up of 13 amino acids. The CDR3, as DNA: TGCAGCGGTCAGAAGGGGTTGACAGATACGCAGTATTTT. Amino acids: CSGQKGLTDTQYF.

This clonotype was recorded a few times. Because the library targeted alpha chains, this beta chain is an off-target read whose size means little. The chain uses TRBV6-1 and TRBJ2-5; 8 positions match TRBD1. Trimming at V came to 7 bases and at J to 1 base, leaving 8 bases not matched to a gene. The CDR3 is 15 amino acids. CDR1 and CDR2 from the germline V gene are MNHNS and SASEGT. The CDR3 coding sequence is TGTGCCAGCACCCGGACAGGGAATGGCCAAGAGACCCAGTACTTC. Amino acids: CASTRTGNGQETQYF.

This clonotype was recorded many times. The size of this beta chain means little, since it is a stray read in a library made for alpha chains. The V call is TRBV10-3, the J call TRBJ1-3; the D gene is possibly TRBD1 (5 bases). V gave up 8 bases and J gave up 0 bases, with 17 bases separating them. The CDR3 loop spans 16 amino acids. Looked up from germline, CDR1 is ENHRY and CDR2 is SYGVKD. The CDR3 nucleotides are TGTGCCATCGCCTTAGGGGTCTCGAGCTCTGGAAACACCATATATTTT. It translates to CAIALGVSSSGNTIYF.

Ten or more counts support this clonotype. Found in a library prepared for alpha chains, this beta chain is an off-target read, and its abundance has little meaning. The chain couples TRBV14 to TRBJ2-7; 8 bases map to TRBD1. This CDR3 has 18 amino acids. The germline gives CDR1 SGHDN, CDR2 FVKESK. V shed 4 bases, J shed 0 bases, and the junction held 14 bases outside the gene matches. The CDR3 region has the DNA TGTGCCAGCAGCCCAAGGGGACAGGTCGGCTCCTACTCCTACGAGCAGTACTTC. It specifies CASSPRGQVGSYSYEQYF. The full variable domain, completed using reference TRBV14 and TRBJ2-7, is EAGVTQFPSHSVIEKGQTVTLRCDPISGHDNLYWYRRVMGKEIKFLLHFVKESKQDESGMPNNRFLAERTGGTYSTLKVQPAELEDSGVYFCASSPRGQVGSYSYEQYFGPGTRLTVT.

This clonotype was recorded at least ten times. The library was built for alpha chains, so this beta chain is an off-target read and its size means little. The V gene is TRBV5-6, the J gene TRBJ1-6; 11 bases match TRBD1. V shed 5 bases, J shed 5 bases, and the junction held 6 bases outside the gene matches. CDR1 is SGHDT and CDR2 is YYEEEE in the germline V gene. The CDR3 runs to 16 residues. CDR3 sequence: CASSRDRGSDNSPLHF. Here the CDR3 DNA reads TGTGCCAGCAGTCGGGACAGGGGGTCGGATAATTCACCCCTCCACTTT. Complete variable domain (other parts from reference TRBV5-6 and TRBJ1-6): DAGVTQSPTHLIKTRGQQVTLRCSPKSGHDTVSWYQQALGQGPQFIFQYYEEEERQRGNFPDRFSGHQFPNYSSELNVNALLLGDSALYLCASSRDRGSDNSPLHFGNGTRLTVT.

A note on this clonotype: As an off-target read in a library built for alpha chains, this beta chain has a frequency of little significance. The V gene is TRBV20-1, the J gene TRBJ2-3; the D gene is possibly TRBD2 (5 bases). CDR1 is DFQATT, CDR2 SNEGSKA, per germline (reference sequence). The CDR3 has 17 residues. V was clipped by 0 bases and J by 2 bases, with 18 bases between them. This CDR3 is CSARDGERSGYTDTQYF. The CDR3 DNA is TGCAGTGCTAGAGACGGCGAGCGGTCGGGGTACACAGATACGCAGTATTTT.

The sample holds many counts of this clonotype. This beta chain lies outside the target of a library built for alpha chains; its clone size means little. V gene TRBV6-5 combines with J gene TRBJ2-7; D uncertain. The CDR3 is made up of 11 amino acids. V was cut by 4 bases and J by 6 bases, with 7 bases left in between. Germline V lookup: CDR1 MNHEY, CDR2 SVGAGI. The chain's CDR3 is CASSLQFEQYF. The CDR3 bases are TGTGCCAGCAGTTTACAATTCGAGCAGTACTTC.

This clonotype was found many times. Because the library targeted alpha chains, this beta chain is an off-target read whose size means little. The J gene is TRBJ1-1, the V gene TRBV20-1, with D perhaps matching TRBD1 (6 bases). From germline, CDR1 is DFQATT and CDR2 SNEGSKA (reference sequence). V gave up 6 bases and J gave up 0 bases, with 23 bases separating them. This CDR3 has 17 residues. Here the CDR3 reads CSAPVRGPSPLNTEAFF. Written as DNA, the CDR3 is TGCAGTGCCCCGGTTCGGGGGCCAAGCCCCCTGAACACTGAAGCTTTCTTT.

Comments on this clonotype: Found in a library prepared for alpha chains, this beta chain is an off-target read, and its abundance has little meaning. The V and J genes are TRBV3-1 and TRBJ1-3; D unresolved. The germline V and J ends were trimmed by 7 bases and 0 bases, with 10 bases remaining between them. CDR1 and CDR2 from the germline V gene are LGHDT and YNNKEL (reference sequence). This CDR3 has 14 amino acids. CDR3 coding DNA: TGTGCCAGCACCGAAGGATTCTCTGGAAACACCATATATTTT. Translation: CASTEGFSGNTIYF.

In this sample, this clonotype turned up many times. The size of this beta chain means little, since it is a stray read in a library made for alpha chains. The rearrangement links TRBV29-1 to TRBJ1-1; D perhaps matches TRBD1 (6 bases). The CDR3 covers 13 residues. Germline CDR1 SQVTM, CDR2 ANQGSEA. The V gene lost 5 bases and the J gene lost 4 bases, with 14 bases spanning the gap. The chain's CDR3 is CSVLGGPSTEAFF. The CDR3 bases are TGCAGCGTTCTGGGGGGCCCCTCCACTGAAGCTTTCTTT. Complete variable domain (other parts from reference TRBV29-1 and TRBJ1-1): SAVISQKPSRDICQRGTSLTIQCQVDSQVTMMFWYRQQPGQSLTLIATANQGSEATYESGFVIDKFPISRPNLTFSTLTVSNMSPEDSSIYLCSVLGGPSTEAFFGQGTRLTVV.

Within the sample, this clonotype is medium-sized. For a library built for alpha chains, this beta chain is a stray read; little rests on its size. CDR3 DNA: TGTGCCAGCAGGTCCGGGACAGGGGGCGCGAATCAGCCCCAGCATTTT. Translated: CASRSGTGGANQPQHF. The rearrangement joins TRBV28 to TRBJ1-5, with TRBD1 matching over 12 bases. V shed 6 bases and J 4 bases; nucleotides not matched to a gene: 7. Germline V gene lookup returns CDR1 MDHEN and CDR2 SYDVKM. The CDR3 runs to 16 residues.

Only a few counts were recorded for this clonotype. This beta chain is a stray sequence in a library constructed for alpha chains; its clone size is not meaningful. The rearrangement uses TRBV2 and TRBJ1-6; TRBD1 aligns across 7 bases. The V and J ends lost 8 bases and 1 base, in that order; junction bases with no gene match: 5. The CDR3 is 15 residues long. CDR1 SNHLY and CDR2 FYNNEI come from the germline V gene. CDR3 in amino acids: CASQGGLSYNSPLHF. As DNA, the CDR3 is TGTGCCAGCCAGGGGGGCCTGTCCTATAATTCACCCCTCCACTTT. The variable domain in full, completed from reference TRBV2 and TRBJ1-6, reads EPEVTQTPSHQVTQMGQEVILRCVPISNHLYFYWYRQILGQKVEFLVSFYNNEISEKSEIFDDQFSVERPDGSNFTLKIRSTKLEDSAMYFCASQGGLSYNSPLHFGNGTRLTVT.

As concerns this clonotype: In a library made to pick up alpha chains, this beta chain is a stray read with a size that means little. The chain combines TRBV4-2 with TRBJ2-7; D is undetermined. Germline assignment: CDR1 LGHNA and CDR2 YNFKEQ. This CDR3 is built from 13 residues. Trimming removed 1 base from V and 5 bases from J, with 9 bases in between. The CDR3 DNA reads TGTGCCAGCAGCCAAGGAGGAGTTCACGAGCAGTACTTC. As protein: CASSQGGVHEQYF.

In regard to this clonotype: The conserved final phenylalanine or tryptophan is absent from the CDR3, which likely points to a read error. This beta chain came through as a stray read in a library set up for alpha chains, and its size says little. The DNA for the CDR3 is TGCGCCAGCAGCTACCTTACAGGGACCTACGAGCAGTACTGC. This encodes CASSYLTGTYEQYC. The V and J genes are TRBV5-1 and TRBJ2-7, with a weak D call TRBD1 (6 bases). The CDR3 contains 14 residues. Germline assignment: CDR1 SGHRS and CDR2 YFSETQ. The V gene lost 3 bases and the J gene lost 2 bases, with 12 bases spanning the gap.

This clonotype was recorded at least ten times. Because the library targeted alpha chains, this beta chain is an off-target read whose size means little. The chain employs TRBV5-1 and TRBJ2-4, with a tentative D call TRBD1 (6 bases). V gave up 4 bases and J gave up 9 bases, with 14 bases separating them. The CDR3 has 13 residues. Germline CDR1 SGHRS, CDR2 YFSETQ. The CDR3 bases are TGCGCCAGCAGCGACAGGCGAGATAGCATTCAGTACTTC. This gives the protein CASSDRRDSIQYF.

By sample share, this clonotype is medium-sized. Being off target in a library aimed at alpha chains, this beta chain has a size of little meaning. The chain is built from TRBV9 and TRBJ2-5; possibly TRBD2 for D (5 bases). The CDR3 loop spans 13 amino acids. V lost 3 bases, J lost 9 bases, and 15 bases lay in between. Looked up from germline, CDR1 is SGDLS and CDR2 is YYNGEE. The CDR3 bases are TGTGCCAGCAGCGAGCTCACCAACGGGGCCCAGTACTTC. It codes for CASSELTNGAQYF.

This clonotype has at least ten counts. The library was built for alpha chains, so this beta chain is an off-target read and its size means little. This chain uses TRBV6-5 with TRBJ2-5; 8 nucleotides align to TRBD2. This CDR3 has 14 residues. Germline lookup yields CDR1 MNHEY and CDR2 SVGAGI. The V segment lost 2 bases and the J segment 1 base; nucleotides outside the gene matches: 0. CDR3 bases: TGTGCCAGCAGTTACCGGGAGGGCCAAGAGACCCAGTACTTC. As protein: CASSYREGQETQYF.

This clonotype has only a few counts. This beta chain represents an off-target read in a library built for alpha chains; its size is of limited meaning. The CDR3: CASTGESGANVLTF. For the CDR3, the DNA is TGCGCCAGCACGGGGGAGTCTGGGGCCAACGTCCTGACTTTC. The chain joins TRBV5-1 to TRBJ2-6; D might be TRBD2 (6 bases). Germline V lookup: CDR1 SGHRS, CDR2 YFSETQ. The CDR3 has 14 residues. Trimming removed 6 bases at V and 1 base at J, with 8 bases between.

In this sample, this clonotype is medium-sized. Because this beta chain is a stray read in a library intended to capture alpha chains, its abundance should not be given much weight. The CDR3 nucleotides are TGTGCCAGCAGCTTACCACGCTTCGGTCAGCCCCAGCATTTT. Its protein product is CASSLPRFGQPQHF. V is TRBV7-8 and J is TRBJ1-5, with D uncertain. The V and J ends lost 2 bases and 6 bases respectively, with 11 bases between them. Germline V gene lookup returns CDR1 SGHVS and CDR2 FQNEAQ. The CDR3 runs to 14 residues.